The rows below give T cell receptor beta chains drawn from one sample of a study of spatial heterogeneity in lung cancer. TCRdb itself ran the 5' RACE reads through MiXCR, one entry per CDR3 protein. The table includes 2,000 to 2,500 distinct CDR3 sequences, 2% to 2.5% detected once. The sample in question was lung tumor tissue, obtained at surgery. The receptors shown here come from a male donor with early-stage non-small cell lung cancer. CDR3s include the opening cysteine and the closing phenylalanine or tryptophan. A D gene is named only where the DNA matches it firmly. Size is stated as how often the clone was seen (once, few, many) or a class if it is expanded.

cdr3_aa | cdr3_nt | v_call | d_call | j_call | clone_size
CSARDMYQETQYF | TGCAGTGCTAGAGATATGTACCAAGAGACCCAGTACTTC | TRBV20-1 | . | TRBJ2-5 | medium-sized
CASRAGTGDTGELFF | TGTGCCAGTAGGGCCGGGACAGGGGACACCGGGGAGCTGTTTTTT | TRBV19 | TRBD1 | TRBJ2-2 | medium-sized
CAWSHGRNTEAFF | TGTGCCTGGAGTCATGGACGGAACACTGAAGCTTTCTTT | TRBV30 | . | TRBJ1-1 | medium-sized
CAISESWNTGELFF | TGTGCCATCAGTGAGTCATGGAACACCGGGGAGCTGTTTTTT | TRBV10-3 | . | TRBJ2-2 | medium-sized
CATSDRRLQARGDTQYF | TGTGCCACCAGTGATCGCCGGCTGCAAGCGCGGGGGGATACGCAGTATTTT | TRBV24-1 | TRBD2 | TRBJ2-3 | large
CSGKQGNEQFF | TGCAGCGGAAAACAGGGCAATGAGCAGTTCTTC | TRBV29-1 | . | TRBJ2-1 | medium-sized
CASSVVGNTIYF | TGTGCCAGCAGCGTTGTAGGAAACACCATATATTTT | TRBV7-2 | . | TRBJ1-3 | many
CASSQVLSGDDGYTF | TGTGCCAGCAGCCAAGTTCTGTCCGGGGACGATGGCTACACCTTC | TRBV3-1 | . | TRBJ1-2 | medium-sized
CASSVQSWDRGETQYF | TGTGCCAGCAGCGTCCAATCCTGGGACAGGGGAGAGACCCAGTACTTC | TRBV9 | TRBD1 | TRBJ2-5 | medium-sized
CASSPMGTNEKLFF | TGTGCCAGCAGCCCTATGGGAACGAATGAAAAACTGTTTTTT | TRBV12-3/TRBV12-4 | . | TRBJ1-4 | large
CASSLEGLQTEQYF | TGTGCCAGCAGCTTAGAAGGTTTGCAAACTGAGCAGTACTTC | TRBV11-2 | . | TRBJ2-7 | medium-sized
CASSQGPTASYEQYF | TGTGCCAGCAGCCAAGGCCCGACAGCGTCCTACGAGCAGTACTTC | TRBV3-1 | . | TRBJ2-7 | medium-sized
CASSQDELAGGAFF | TGCGCCAGCAGCCAAGATGAACTAGCGGGAGGGGCGTTCTTC | TRBV4-1 | TRBD2 | TRBJ2-1 | few
CASSVGTESYEQYF | TGTGCCAGCAGTGTCGGGACAGAGTCCTACGAGCAGTACTTC | TRBV2 | TRBD1 | TRBJ2-7 | medium-sized
CASSHSGGSDTQYF | TGCGCCAGCAGCCACAGCGGGGGTTCGGATACGCAGTATTTT | TRBV4-1 | TRBD2 | TRBJ2-3 | medium-sized
CASSLLNTGELFF | TGTGCCAGCAGCTTATTGAACACCGGGGAGCTGTTTTTT | TRBV7-9 | . | TRBJ2-2 | large
CASSKFGTGVMNTEAFF | TGTGCCAGCAGTAAATTCGGGACAGGCGTCATGAACACTGAAGCTTTCTTT | TRBV6-6 | TRBD1 | TRBJ1-1 | large
CASSVGRSEETQYF | TGCGCCAGCAGCGTTGGAAGGAGTGAGGAGACCCAGTACTTC | TRBV5-1 | . | TRBJ2-5 | medium-sized
CASSMDPSSGNTIYF | TGTGCCAGCAGCATGGACCCATCCTCTGGAAACACCATATATTTT | TRBV5-6 | . | TRBJ1-3 | hyperexpanded
CSASPPEAGGSDTQYF | TGCAGTGCTAGCCCTCCTGAAGCGGGAGGGTCAGATACGCAGTATTTT | TRBV20-1 | TRBD2 | TRBJ2-3 | large
CASSKGTYEQYF | TGTGCCAGCAGCAAAGGGACCTACGAGCAGTACTTC | TRBV21-1 | . | TRBJ2-7 | medium-sized
CSVEERDTDSGANVLTF | TGCAGCGTTGAAGAAAGGGACACTGACTCTGGGGCCAACGTCCTGACTTTC | TRBV29-1 | . | TRBJ2-6 | large
CASSLARGVENYGYTF | TGTGCCAGCAGCTTGGCCCGGGGGGTGGAGAACTATGGCTACACCTTC | TRBV5-4 | . | TRBJ1-2 | medium-sized
CSALSLAVRGTDTQYF | TGCAGTGCCCTTTCGTTAGCGGTGAGGGGCACAGATACGCAGTATTTT | TRBV20-1 | . | TRBJ2-3 | medium-sized